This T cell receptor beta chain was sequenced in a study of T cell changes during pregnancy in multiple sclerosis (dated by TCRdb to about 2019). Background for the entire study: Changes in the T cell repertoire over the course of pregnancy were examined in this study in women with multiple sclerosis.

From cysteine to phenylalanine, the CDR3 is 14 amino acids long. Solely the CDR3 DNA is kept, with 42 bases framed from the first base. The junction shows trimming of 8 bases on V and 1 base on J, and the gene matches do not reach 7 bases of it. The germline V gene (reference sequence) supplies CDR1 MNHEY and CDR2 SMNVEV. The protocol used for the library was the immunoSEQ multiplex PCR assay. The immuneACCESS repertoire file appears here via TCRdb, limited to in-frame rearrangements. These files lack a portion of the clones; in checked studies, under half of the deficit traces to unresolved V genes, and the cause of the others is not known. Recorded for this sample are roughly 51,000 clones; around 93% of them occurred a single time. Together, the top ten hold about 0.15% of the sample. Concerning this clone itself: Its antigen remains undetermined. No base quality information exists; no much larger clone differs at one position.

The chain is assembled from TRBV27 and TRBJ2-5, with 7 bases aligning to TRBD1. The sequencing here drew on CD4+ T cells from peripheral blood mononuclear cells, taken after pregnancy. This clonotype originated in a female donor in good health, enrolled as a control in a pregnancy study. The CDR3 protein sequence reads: CASGHRGIQETQYF. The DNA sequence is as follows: TGTGCCAGCGGCCACAGGGGTATCCAAGAGACCCAGTACTTC.